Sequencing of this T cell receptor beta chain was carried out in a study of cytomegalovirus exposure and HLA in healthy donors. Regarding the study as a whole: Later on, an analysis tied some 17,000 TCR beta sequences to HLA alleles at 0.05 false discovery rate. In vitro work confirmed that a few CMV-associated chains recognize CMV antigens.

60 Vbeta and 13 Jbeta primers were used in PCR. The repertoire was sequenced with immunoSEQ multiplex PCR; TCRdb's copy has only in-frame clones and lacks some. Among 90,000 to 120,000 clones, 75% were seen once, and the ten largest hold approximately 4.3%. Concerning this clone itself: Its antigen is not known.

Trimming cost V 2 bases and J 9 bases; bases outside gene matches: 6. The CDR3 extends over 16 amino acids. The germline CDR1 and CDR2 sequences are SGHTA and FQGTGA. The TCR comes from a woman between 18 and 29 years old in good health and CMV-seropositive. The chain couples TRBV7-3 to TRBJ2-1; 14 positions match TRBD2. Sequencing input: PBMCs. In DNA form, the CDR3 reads TGTGCCAGCAGCTTACTCGGGACTAGCGGGAGAAGTGAGCAGTTCTTC. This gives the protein CASSLLGTSGRSEQFF.